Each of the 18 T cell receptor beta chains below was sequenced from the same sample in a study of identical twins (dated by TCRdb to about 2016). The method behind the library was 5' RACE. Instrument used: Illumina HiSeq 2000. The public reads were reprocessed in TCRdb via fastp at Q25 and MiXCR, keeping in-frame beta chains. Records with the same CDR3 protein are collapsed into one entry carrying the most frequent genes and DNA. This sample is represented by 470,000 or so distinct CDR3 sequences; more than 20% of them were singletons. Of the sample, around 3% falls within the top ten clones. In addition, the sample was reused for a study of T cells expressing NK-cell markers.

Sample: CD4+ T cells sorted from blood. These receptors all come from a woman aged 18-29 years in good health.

CDR3 residues: CSGGLPYQETQYF. As DNA, the CDR3 is TGCAGTGGGGGACTACCGTACCAAGAGACCCAGTACTTC. The chain uses TRBV20-1 and TRBJ2-5; 7 bases align to TRBD2. Trimming at V came to 7 bases and at J to 0 bases, leaving 5 bases not matched to a gene. The length of the CDR3 is 13 residues. Germline V lookup: CDR1 DFQATT, CDR2 SNEGSKA (reference sequence).

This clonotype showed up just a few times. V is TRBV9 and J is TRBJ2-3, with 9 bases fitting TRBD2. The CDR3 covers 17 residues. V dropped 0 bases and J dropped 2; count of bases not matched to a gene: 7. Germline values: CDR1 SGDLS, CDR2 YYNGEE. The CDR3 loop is CASSVGASGAPTDTQYF. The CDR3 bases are TGTGCCAGCAGCGTAGGTGCTAGCGGGGCCCCCACAGATACGCAGTATTTT.

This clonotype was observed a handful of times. The CDR3 loop reads CASVRREDTDTQYF. CDR3 in DNA: TGTGCCAGCGTGCGAAGGGAAGACACAGATACGCAGTATTTT. The genes are TRBV2 and TRBJ2-3; D unresolved. Germline V gives CDR1 SNHLY, CDR2 FYNNEI. This CDR3 region has 14 residues. V was shortened by 8 bases and J by 2 bases, with 14 bases between the two germline ends.

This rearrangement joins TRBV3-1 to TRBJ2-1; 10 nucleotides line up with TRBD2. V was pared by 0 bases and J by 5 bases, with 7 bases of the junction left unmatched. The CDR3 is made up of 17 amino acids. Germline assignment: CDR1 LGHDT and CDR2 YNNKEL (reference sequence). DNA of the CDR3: TGTGCCAGCAGCCAAGATTGGCTAGCGGGAGAAGACAATGAGCAGTTCTTC. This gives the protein CASSQDWLAGEDNEQFF.

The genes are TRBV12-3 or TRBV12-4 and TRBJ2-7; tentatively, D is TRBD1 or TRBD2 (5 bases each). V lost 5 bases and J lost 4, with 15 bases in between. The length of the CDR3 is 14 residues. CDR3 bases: TGTGCCAGCAGTACATCCGGGACGGTTTACGAGCAGTACTTC. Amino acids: CASSTSGTVYEQYF.

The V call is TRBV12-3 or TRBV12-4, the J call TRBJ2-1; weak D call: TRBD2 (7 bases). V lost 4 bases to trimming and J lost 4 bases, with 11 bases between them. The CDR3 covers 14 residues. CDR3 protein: CASSSGGRYNEQFF. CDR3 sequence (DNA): TGTGCCAGCAGTTCGGGGGGCCGATACAATGAGCAGTTCTTC.

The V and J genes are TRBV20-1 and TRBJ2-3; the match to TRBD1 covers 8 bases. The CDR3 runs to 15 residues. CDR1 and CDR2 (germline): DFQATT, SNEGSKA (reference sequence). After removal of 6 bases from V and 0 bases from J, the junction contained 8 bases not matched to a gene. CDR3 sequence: CSAESRGQSTDTQYF. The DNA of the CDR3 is TGCAGTGCAGAGAGCAGGGGGCAGAGCACAGATACGCAGTATTTT.

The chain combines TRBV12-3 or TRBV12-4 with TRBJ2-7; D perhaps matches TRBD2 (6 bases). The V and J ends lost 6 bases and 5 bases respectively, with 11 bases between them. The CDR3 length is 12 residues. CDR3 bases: TGTGCCAGCAGGGAGGGGAGCAACGAGCAGTACTTC. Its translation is CASREGSNEQYF.

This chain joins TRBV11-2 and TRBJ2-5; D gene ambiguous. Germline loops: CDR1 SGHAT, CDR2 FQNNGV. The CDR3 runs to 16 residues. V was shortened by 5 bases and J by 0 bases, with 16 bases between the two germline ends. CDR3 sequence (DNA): TGTGCCAGCAGCCATATCTACCCATTATACCAAGAGACCCAGTACTTC. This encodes CASSHIYPLYQETQYF.

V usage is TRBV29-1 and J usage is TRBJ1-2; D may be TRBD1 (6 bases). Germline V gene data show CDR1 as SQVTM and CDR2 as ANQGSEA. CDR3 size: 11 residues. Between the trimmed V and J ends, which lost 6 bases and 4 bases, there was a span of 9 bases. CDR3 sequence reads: CSVDSAYGYTF. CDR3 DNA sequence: TGCAGCGTGGACAGCGCCTATGGCTACACCTTC.

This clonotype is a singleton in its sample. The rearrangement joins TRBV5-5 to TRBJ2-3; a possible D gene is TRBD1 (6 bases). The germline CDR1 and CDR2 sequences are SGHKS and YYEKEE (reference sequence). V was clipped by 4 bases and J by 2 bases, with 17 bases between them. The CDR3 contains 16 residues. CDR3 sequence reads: CASSPGLGQNTDTQYF. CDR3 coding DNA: TGTGCCAGCAGCCCAGGGTTAGGACAGAACACAGATACGCAGTATTTT.

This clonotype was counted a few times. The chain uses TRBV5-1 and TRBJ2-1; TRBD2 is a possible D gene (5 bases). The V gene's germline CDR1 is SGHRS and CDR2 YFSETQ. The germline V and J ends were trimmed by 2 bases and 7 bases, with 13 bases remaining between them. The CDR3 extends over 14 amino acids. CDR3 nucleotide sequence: TGCGCCAGCAGCTTAACGGGGAGAGGGAATGAGCAGTTCTTC. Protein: CASSLTGRGNEQFF.

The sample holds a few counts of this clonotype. CDR3 sequence reads: CASSRGTGGAGANVLTF. For the CDR3, the DNA is TGTGCCAGCAGTCGCGGGACAGGGGGCGCTGGGGCCAACGTCCTGACTTTC. The chain combines TRBV12-3 or TRBV12-4 with TRBJ2-6; TRBD1 aligns across 12 bases. CDR3 length: 17 amino acids. Trimming removed 5 bases from V and 2 bases from J; junction bases left unmatched: 4.

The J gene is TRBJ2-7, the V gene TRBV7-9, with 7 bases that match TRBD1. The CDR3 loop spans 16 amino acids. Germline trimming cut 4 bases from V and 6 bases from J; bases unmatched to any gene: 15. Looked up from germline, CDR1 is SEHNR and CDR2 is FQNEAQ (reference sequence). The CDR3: CASSSGDSSLRGEQYF. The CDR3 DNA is TGTGCCAGCAGCTCCGGGGACAGTAGCTTGAGGGGCGAGCAGTACTTC.

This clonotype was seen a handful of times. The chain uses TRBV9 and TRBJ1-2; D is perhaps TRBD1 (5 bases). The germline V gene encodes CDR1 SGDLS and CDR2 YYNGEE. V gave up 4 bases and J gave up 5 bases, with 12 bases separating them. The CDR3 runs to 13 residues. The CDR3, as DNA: TGTGCCAGCAGCCTGGGGGTGACTTATGGCTACACCTTC. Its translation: CASSLGVTYGYTF. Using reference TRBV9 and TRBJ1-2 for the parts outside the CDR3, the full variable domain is DSGVTQTPKHLITATGQRVTLRCSPRSGDLSVYWYQQSLDQGLQFLIQYYNGEERAKGNILERFSAQQFPDLHSELNLSSLELGDSALYFCASSLGVTYGYTFGSGTRLTVV.

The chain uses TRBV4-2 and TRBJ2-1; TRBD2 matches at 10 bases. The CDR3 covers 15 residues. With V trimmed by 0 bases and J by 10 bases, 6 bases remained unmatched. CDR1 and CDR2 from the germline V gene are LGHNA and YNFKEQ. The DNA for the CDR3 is TGTGCCAGCAGCCAAGAGAAACTAGCGGGGATAGAGCAGTTCTTC. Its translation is CASSQEKLAGIEQFF.

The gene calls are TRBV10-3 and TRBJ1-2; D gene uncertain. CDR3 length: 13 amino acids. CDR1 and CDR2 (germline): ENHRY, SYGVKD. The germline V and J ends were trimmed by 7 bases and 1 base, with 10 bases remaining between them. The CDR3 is CAITDGVNYGYTF. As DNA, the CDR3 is TGTGCCATCACCGACGGGGTTAACTATGGCTACACCTTC.

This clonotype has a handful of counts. The CDR3 bases are TGTGCCACCAGTGATCCGACAGGGGGATCCTACAATGAGCAGTTCTTC. This sequence encodes CATSDPTGGSYNEQFF. This chain connects TRBV24-1 to TRBJ2-1, with 9 bases matching TRBD1. With 3 bases clipped from V and 1 base from J, the junction kept 3 bases outside the gene matches. CDR3 length: 16 residues. Per germline, CDR1 KGHDR and CDR2 SFDVKD.